This T cell receptor beta chain was captured by sequencing in a study of shared clonotypes between healthy human individuals. The study, taken as a whole, reports: Of the naive CD4 clonotypes, roughly 5% were shared across a few donors.

The germline V gene has CDR1 LNHDA and CDR2 SQIVND (reference sequence). The CDR3 contains 14 residues. V lost 6 bases and J lost 1, with 12 bases in between. Regarding this clone: Its antigen is unknown.

Each subset's genomic DNA was split evenly across several immunoSEQ plates. Assay used: immunoSEQ multiplex PCR; TCRdb lists only in-frame clones, some missing. This table holds millions of clones, approximately 95% found once. The rearrangement joins TRBV19 to TRBJ1-1; D gene uncertain. The clonotype comes from a man aged 18 to 29 in good health. Some clones in this sample may be carry-over from other donors' samples. The sequenced material came from naive CD4+ T cells from PBMCs. Described subset: CD45RA+ positively selected. As DNA, the CDR3 is TGTGCCAGTAGCTGGTCAGGACGGAACACTGAAGCTTTCTTT. Amino acids: CASSWSGRNTEAFF.